This T cell receptor beta chain was captured by sequencing in a study of identical twins. Study results and caveats: Fewer insertions were carried by abundant cord blood beta clonotypes, but none was seen in memory repertoires. Researchers caution that invariant MAIT and iNKT cells could partly confound zero-insertion analyses. Less excess twin sharing appeared in beta out-of-frame sequences.

This clonotype was seen only a few times. Its antigen is currently unknown. A template switching step contributed a universal primer site, while unique molecular identifiers were present in the cDNA. In TCRdb, the 5' RACE reads were re-called with MiXCR into one record per CDR3 protein. The sample has some 900,000 distinct CDR3 sequences; 12% are singletons. Germline CDR1 KGHDR, CDR2 SFDVKD. Trimming removed 2 bases from V and 5 bases from J; junction bases left unmatched: 7. The CDR3 has 16 amino acids. Another study also made use of these data, one on yellow fever vaccine responses in identical twins.

Sequences were obtained from PBMCs. The V call is TRBV24-1, the J call TRBJ2-2, with 7 nucleotides matching TRBD1. This receptor was identified in a young woman in good health. As DNA, the CDR3 is TGTGCCACCAGTGATTACCGGACAGGAGTTACCGGGGAGCTGTTTTTT. Translation: CATSDYRTGVTGELFF.